This is a list of T cell receptor beta chains from one sample in a study of human T cells and chemical hapten exposure. Each CDR3 protein is one row after TCRdb ran MiXCR on the RACE reads. The sample contains approximately 320,000 distinct CDR3 sequences, approximately 5% of which appear only once. Sequences were derived from whole blood, sampled in connection with sensitization to the hapten diphenylcyclopropenone (DPC). All receptors come from a woman aged 18-29 years with alopecia areata. Some clones in this sample may be carry-over from other donors' samples. Both conserved end residues are part of each CDR3. Each record gives: V gene, J gene, CDR3 protein.

TRBV6-1,TRBJ2-5,CASTGTGFEEETQYF
TRBV29-1,TRBJ2-3,CSVVSGVTDTQYF
TRBV5-5,TRBJ1-6,CASSTTGGSSYNSPLHF
TRBV10-3,TRBJ2-1,CAITPQPANTNEQFF
TRBV7-2,TRBJ2-3,CASSSSGDTPQYF
TRBV18,TRBJ2-1,CASPPPGQTVLNEQFF
TRBV9,TRBJ2-3,CASSVALTESTDTQYF
TRBV29-1,TRBJ1-1,CSVGEGTEAFF
TRBV12-3/TRBV12-4,TRBJ1-1,CASSQRGGEAFF
TRBV6-5,TRBJ2-7,CASSYDRIEQYF
TRBV7-2,TRBJ1-6,CASLPFPGAYSPLHF
TRBV20-1,TRBJ2-1,CSATGELHNEQFF
TRBV11-2,TRBJ2-7,CASSFSLGTYEQYF
TRBV7-2,TRBJ2-3,CASSPLSQGTDTQYF
TRBV7-3,TRBJ2-3,CASSPGLLSTDTQYF
TRBV7-2,TRBJ2-1,CASSLGTSGGYEQFF
TRBV4-1,TRBJ1-2,CASSQIGRDWSYTF
TRBV29-1,TRBJ2-7,CSVEASYEQYF
TRBV27,TRBJ1-5,CASSLENSNQPQHF
TRBV29-1,TRBJ2-3,CSGDVGATSTDTQYF
TRBV7-2,TRBJ2-3,CASSFSLAGSSDTQYF
TRBV27,TRBJ1-2,CASSLKPNGQGPNYGYTF
TRBV24-1,TRBJ2-5,CATSDSPQQTQYF
TRBV6-5,TRBJ2-1,CASSYSGQSSYNEQFF
TRBV7-8,TRBJ2-1,CASSVRTGTANNEQFF
TRBV5-6,TRBJ2-2,CASSFYSPAGELFF
TRBV24-1,TRBJ2-3,CATSDLSNTDTQYF
TRBV11-2,TRBJ2-3,CASSLELTSRDTQYF
TRBV7-2,TRBJ2-3,CASSLGGMSTDTQYF
TRBV5-1,TRBJ1-6,CASSLEGRENSPLHF
TRBV5-1,TRBJ2-1,CASSLEGGYNEQFF
TRBV7-2,TRBJ1-5,CASSRGQGISNQPQHF
TRBV5-6,TRBJ1-6,CASSLVAREDSPLHF
TRBV6-2/TRBV6-3,TRBJ2-3,CASSYPRTSGGWTDTQYF
TRBV4-1,TRBJ1-5,CASSPVQVYSNQPQHF
TRBV7-9,TRBJ2-5,CASSKGQGEETQYF
TRBV7-2,TRBJ1-3,CASSLEIDTIYF
TRBV7-2,TRBJ1-5,CASSPKTGSQPQHF
TRBV7-9,TRBJ2-3,CASSLEGAGGGRYF
TRBV12-5,TRBJ2-7,CASGLRATTDFTYEQYF
TRBV6-5,TRBJ1-2,CASSYVKGSGYTF
TRBV20-1,TRBJ2-3,CSARTASTDTQYF